These 6 T cell receptor beta chains came from one sample sequenced in a study of cytotoxic CD8 clonotypes in ibrutinib-treated CLL. Libraries were prepared by immunoSEQ multiplex PCR; TCRdb keeps only in-frame clonotypes and omits some of them. The sample carries roughly 110,000 clones, approximately 58% recorded once. The sample was PBMCs, taken after 24 months of ibrutinib treatment. Receptors were obtained from a human donor with chronic lymphocytic leukemia.

This chain uses TRBV6-1 with TRBJ2-7, with 7 bases aligning to TRBD1. This CDR3 spans 13 amino acids. V dropped 6 bases and J dropped 0; count of bases not matched to a gene: 2. Germline V CDR1 and CDR2: MNHNS, SASEGT. The CDR3 loop reads CASRTGSSYEQYF. Written as DNA, the CDR3 is TGTGCCAGCAGGACAGGGAGCTCCTACGAGCAGTACTTC.

The V and J genes are TRBV19 and TRBJ1-1; unclear D gene. Germline CDR1 is LNHDA and CDR2 is SQIVND (reference sequence). This CDR3 contains 13 residues. V was cut by 4 bases and J by 0 bases, with 6 bases left in between. CDR3 in DNA: TGTGCCAGTAGTACGACATTGAACACTGAAGCTTTCTTT. Protein sequence: CASSTTLNTEAFF.

The CDR3 sequence: CASSLGQGEDEQYF. Here the CDR3 DNA reads TGTGCCAGCAGCTTGGGGCAGGGAGAGGACGAGCAGTACTTC. V and J are TRBV11-3 and TRBJ2-7; D is tentatively TRBD1 or TRBD2 (5 bases each). V gave up 3 bases and J gave up 5 bases, with 14 bases separating them. Germline CDR1 and CDR2: SGHNT and YENEEA. This CDR3 spans 14 amino acids. Looking up the rest from reference TRBV11-3 and TRBJ2-7 gives the full variable domain: EAGVVQSPRYKIIEKKQPVAFWCNPISGHNTLYWYLQNLGQGPELLIRYENEEAVDDSQLPKDRFSAERLKGVDSTLKIQPAELGDSAVYLCASSLGQGEDEQYFGPGTRLTVT.

This clone was found a few times. The chain joins TRBV19 to TRBJ2-7; D is unclear. V shed 6 bases and J shed 0 bases, with 9 bases lying between them. The CDR3 has 13 residues. Germline V gene data show CDR1 as LNHDA and CDR2 as SQIVND (reference sequence). The DNA of the CDR3 is TGTGCCAGTAGAGAGCACAGCTCCTACGAGCAGTACTTC. Translation: CASREHSSYEQYF.

The chain uses TRBV18 and TRBJ1-2; TRBD1 agrees at 9 bases. The CDR3 runs 16 residues. Germline V gene sequence: CDR1 KGHSH, CDR2 LQKENI. With 5 bases clipped from V and 6 bases from J, the junction kept 13 bases outside the gene matches. In DNA, the CDR3 is TGTGCCAGCTCATCTTGGACAGGGGATAGTTTCAATGGCTACACCTTC. This encodes CASSSWTGDSFNGYTF. The whole variable domain, filled in from reference TRBV18 and TRBJ1-2, reads NAGVMQNPRHLVRRRGQEARLRCSPMKGHSHVYWYRQLPEEGLKFMVYLQKENIIDESGMPKERFSAEFPKEGPSILRIQQVVRGDSAAYFCASSSWTGDSFNGYTFGSGTRLTVV.

DNA for the CDR3: TGTGCCAGCAGCCCGGGGACAGGACGCGAGCCCCAGCATTTT. Its translation is CASSPGTGREPQHF. This chain uses TRBV7-8 with TRBJ1-5; TRBD1 agrees at 8 bases. The CDR3 is made up of 14 amino acids. The V gene's germline CDR1 is SGHVS and CDR2 FQNEAQ. Unmatched junction bases numbered 8, after V lost 5 bases and J lost 8 bases.